A few counts support the clone carrying this T cell receptor beta chain. The data are from a study of Graves' ophthalmopathy and Graves' hyperthyroidism. The V gene lost 2 bases and the J gene lost 0 bases, with 13 bases spanning the gap. This CDR3 spans 17 amino acids. Per germline, CDR1 SGHAT and CDR2 FQNNGV. RNA transcripts were the source from which TCR beta CDR3 regions were amplified. The first-round RT-PCR employed HTBI primers together with the Qiagen OneStep RT-PCR kit. A multiplex PCR was then performed as the second round. TCRdb passed the multiplex PCR reads through MiXCR, listing each CDR3 protein once. The data contain about 500,000 distinct CDR3 sequences, around an eighth of them singletons. For donors with ophthalmopathy, the disease showed moderate-to-severe activity, reached CAS ≥3 and NOSPECS ≥4, and had lasted under 3 months. The PBMCs had their origin in 10 ml of fresh peripheral blood.

This clonotype was sampled from a young woman with Graves' ophthalmopathy. The rearrangement links TRBV11-2 to TRBJ2-2, with D unresolved. Specimen: blood. CDR3 amino acids: CASSLSFPNPNTGELFF. For the CDR3, the DNA is TGTGCCAGCAGCTTATCTTTTCCCAATCCGAACACCGGGGAGCTGTTTTTT.